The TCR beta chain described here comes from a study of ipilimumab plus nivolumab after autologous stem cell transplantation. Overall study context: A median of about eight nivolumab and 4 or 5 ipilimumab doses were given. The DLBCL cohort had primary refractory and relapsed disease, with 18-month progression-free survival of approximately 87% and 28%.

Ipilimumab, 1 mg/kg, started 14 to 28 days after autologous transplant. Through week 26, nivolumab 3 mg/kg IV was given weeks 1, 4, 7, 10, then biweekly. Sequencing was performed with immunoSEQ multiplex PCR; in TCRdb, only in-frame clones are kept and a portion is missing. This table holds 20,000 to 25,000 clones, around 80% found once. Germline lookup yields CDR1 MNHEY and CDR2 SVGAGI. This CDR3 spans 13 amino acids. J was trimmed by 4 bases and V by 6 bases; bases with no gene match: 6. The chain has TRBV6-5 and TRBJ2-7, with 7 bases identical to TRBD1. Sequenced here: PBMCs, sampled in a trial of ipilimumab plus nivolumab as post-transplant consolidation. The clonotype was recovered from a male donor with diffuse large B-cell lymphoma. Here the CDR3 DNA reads TGTGCCAGCAGCAGGGACAGAAAATACGAGCAGTACTTC. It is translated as CASSRDRKYEQYF.